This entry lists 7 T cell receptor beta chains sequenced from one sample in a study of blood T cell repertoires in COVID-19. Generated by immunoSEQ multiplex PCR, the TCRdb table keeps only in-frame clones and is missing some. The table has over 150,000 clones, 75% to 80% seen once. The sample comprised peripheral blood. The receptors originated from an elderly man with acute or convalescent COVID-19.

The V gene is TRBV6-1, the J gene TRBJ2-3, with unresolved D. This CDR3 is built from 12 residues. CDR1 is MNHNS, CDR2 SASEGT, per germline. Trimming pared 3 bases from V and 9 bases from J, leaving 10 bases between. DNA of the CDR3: TGTGCCAGCAGTGAGGAGTTGGCAACGCAGTATTTT. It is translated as CASSEELATQYF.

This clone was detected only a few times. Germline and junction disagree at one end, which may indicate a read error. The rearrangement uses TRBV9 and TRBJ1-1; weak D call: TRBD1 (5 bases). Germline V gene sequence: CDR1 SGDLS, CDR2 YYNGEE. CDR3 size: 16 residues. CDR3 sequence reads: CASSVEGTGGNAEAFF. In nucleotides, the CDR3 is TGTGCCAGCAGCGTAGAGGGTACAGGAGGGAACGCTGAAGCTTTCTTT.

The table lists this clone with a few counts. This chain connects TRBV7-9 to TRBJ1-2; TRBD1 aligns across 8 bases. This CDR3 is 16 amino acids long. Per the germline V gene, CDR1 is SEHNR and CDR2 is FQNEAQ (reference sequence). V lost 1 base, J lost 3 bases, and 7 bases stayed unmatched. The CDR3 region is CASSLGAGGADYGYTF. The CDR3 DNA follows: TGTGCCAGCAGCTTAGGAGCAGGGGGCGCTGACTATGGCTACACCTTC.

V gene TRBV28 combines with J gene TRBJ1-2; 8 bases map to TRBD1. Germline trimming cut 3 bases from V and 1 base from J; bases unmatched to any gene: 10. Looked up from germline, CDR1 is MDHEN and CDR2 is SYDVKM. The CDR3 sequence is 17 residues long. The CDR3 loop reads CASSFYGQGLLNYGYTF. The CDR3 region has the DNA TGTGCCAGCAGTTTCTACGGACAGGGTTTACTTAACTATGGCTACACCTTC.

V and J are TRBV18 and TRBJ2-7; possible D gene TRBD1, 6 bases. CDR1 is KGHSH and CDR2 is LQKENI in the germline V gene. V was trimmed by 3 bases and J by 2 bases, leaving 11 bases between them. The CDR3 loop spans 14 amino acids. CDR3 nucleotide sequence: TGTGCCAGCTCACCCAAGGCAGGGGCCTACGAGCAGTACGTC. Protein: CASSPKAGAYEQYV.

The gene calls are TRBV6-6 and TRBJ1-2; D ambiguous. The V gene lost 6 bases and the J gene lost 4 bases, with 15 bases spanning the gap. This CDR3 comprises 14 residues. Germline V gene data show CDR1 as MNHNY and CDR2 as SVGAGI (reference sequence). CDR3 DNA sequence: TGTGCCAGCAGCCCCGTGAGGGTAAGCTATGGCTACACCTTC. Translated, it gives CASSPVRVSYGYTF.

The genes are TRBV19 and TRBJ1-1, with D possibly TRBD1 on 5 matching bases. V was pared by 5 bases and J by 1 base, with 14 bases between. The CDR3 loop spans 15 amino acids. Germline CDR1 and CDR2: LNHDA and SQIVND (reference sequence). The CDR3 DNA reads TGTGCCAGTAGTCCGGAACAGGTTGCGAACACTGAAGCTTTCTTT. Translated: CASSPEQVANTEAFF.